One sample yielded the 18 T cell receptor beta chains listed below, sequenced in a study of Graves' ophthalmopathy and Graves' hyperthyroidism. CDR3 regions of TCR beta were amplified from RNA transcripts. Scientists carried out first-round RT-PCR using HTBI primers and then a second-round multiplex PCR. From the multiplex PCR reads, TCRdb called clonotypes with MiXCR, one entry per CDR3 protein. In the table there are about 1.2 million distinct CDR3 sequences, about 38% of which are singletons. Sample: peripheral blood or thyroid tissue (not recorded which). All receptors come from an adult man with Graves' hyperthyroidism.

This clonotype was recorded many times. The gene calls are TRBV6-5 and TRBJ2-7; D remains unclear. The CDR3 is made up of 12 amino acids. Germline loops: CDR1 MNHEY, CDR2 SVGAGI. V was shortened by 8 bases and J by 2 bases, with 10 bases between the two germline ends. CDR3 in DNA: TGTGCCAGCGGGCAGGCGACCTACGAGCAGTACTTC. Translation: CASGQATYEQYF.

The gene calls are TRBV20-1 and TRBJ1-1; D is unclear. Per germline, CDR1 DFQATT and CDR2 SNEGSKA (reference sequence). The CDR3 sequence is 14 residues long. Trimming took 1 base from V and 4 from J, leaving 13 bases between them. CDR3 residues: CSARGALATTEAFF. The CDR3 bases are TGCAGTGCTAGAGGCGCGTTGGCAACCACTGAAGCTTTCTTT.

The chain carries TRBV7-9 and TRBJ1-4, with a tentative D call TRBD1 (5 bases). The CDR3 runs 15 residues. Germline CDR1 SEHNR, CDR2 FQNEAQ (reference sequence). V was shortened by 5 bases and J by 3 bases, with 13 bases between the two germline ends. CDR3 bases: TGTGCCAGCAGCCCAAAAATGGGGGCTAATGAAAAACTGTTTTTT. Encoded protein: CASSPKMGANEKLFF. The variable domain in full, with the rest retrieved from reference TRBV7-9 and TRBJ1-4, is DTGVSQNPRHKITKRGQNVTFRCDPISEHNRLYWYRQTLGQGPEFLTYFQNEAQLEKSRLLSDRFSAERPKGSFSTLEIQRTEQGDSAMYLCASSPKMGANEKLFFGSGTQLSVL.

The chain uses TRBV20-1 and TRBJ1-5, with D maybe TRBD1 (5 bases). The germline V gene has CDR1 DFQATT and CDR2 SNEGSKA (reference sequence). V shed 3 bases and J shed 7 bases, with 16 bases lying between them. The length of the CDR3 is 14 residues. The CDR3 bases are TGCAGTGCTAGTGGGGCGGAGGTTAGGCAGCCCCAGCATTTT. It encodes CSASGAEVRQPQHF.

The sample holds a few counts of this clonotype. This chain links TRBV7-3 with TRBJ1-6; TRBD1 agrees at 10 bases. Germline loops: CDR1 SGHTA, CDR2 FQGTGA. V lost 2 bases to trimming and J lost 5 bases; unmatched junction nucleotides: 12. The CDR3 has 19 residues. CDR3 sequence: CASSLQPPGQGINNSPLHF. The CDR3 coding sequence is TGTGCCAGCAGCTTACAACCGCCGGGACAGGGGATCAATAATTCACCCCTCCACTTT.

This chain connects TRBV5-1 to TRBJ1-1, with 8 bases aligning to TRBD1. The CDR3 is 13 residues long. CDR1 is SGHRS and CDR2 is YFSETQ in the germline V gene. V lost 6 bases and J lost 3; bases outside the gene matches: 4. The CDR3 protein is CASNGDRYTEAFF. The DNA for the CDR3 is TGCGCCAGCAACGGGGACAGGTACACTGAAGCTTTCTTT.

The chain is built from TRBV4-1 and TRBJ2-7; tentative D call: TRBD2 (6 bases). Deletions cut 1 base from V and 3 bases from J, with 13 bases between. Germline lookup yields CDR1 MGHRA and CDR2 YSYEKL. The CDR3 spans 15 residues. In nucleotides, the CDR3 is TGCGCCAGCAGCCAAGGTCCTGGCGGGAACTACGAGCAGTACTTC. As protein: CASSQGPGGNYEQYF.

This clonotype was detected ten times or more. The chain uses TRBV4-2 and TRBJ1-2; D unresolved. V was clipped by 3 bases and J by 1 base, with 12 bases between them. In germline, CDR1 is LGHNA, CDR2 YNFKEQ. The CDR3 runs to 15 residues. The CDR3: CASSQREADNYGYTF. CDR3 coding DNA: TGTGCCAGCAGCCAGAGGGAGGCGGATAACTATGGCTACACCTTC.

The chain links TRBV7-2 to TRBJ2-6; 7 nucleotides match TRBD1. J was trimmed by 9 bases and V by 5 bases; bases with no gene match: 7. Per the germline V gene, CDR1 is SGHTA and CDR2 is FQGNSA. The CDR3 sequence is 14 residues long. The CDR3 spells CASSPRQGGNVLTF. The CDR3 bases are TGTGCCAGCAGCCCGAGACAGGGTGGCAACGTCCTGACTTTC.

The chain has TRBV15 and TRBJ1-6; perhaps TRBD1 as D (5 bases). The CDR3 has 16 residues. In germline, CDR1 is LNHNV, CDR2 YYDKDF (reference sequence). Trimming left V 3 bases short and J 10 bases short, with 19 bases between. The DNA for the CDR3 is TGTGCCACCAGCAGGGAGCCAGGGACTTTAGGATCACCCCTCCACTTT. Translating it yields CATSREPGTLGSPLHF.

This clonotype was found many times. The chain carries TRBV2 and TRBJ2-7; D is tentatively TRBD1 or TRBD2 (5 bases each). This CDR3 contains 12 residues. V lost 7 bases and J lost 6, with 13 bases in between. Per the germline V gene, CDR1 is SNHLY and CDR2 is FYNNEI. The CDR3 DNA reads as TGTGCCAGCAAAACCGGGGCGAGCGAGCAGTACTTC. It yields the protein CASKTGASEQYF. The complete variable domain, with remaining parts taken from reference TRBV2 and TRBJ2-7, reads EPEVTQTPSHQVTQMGQEVILRCVPISNHLYFYWYRQILGQKVEFLVSFYNNEISEKSEIFDDQFSVERPDGSNFTLKIRSTKLEDSAMYFCASKTGASEQYFGPGTRLTVT.

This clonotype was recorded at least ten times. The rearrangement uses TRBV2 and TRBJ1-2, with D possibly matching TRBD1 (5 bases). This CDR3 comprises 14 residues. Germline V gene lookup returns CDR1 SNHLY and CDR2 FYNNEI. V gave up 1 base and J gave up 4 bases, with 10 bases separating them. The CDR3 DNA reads TGTGCCAGCAGTGAAGGTCAGGGCAGCTATGGCTACACCTTC. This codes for CASSEGQGSYGYTF.

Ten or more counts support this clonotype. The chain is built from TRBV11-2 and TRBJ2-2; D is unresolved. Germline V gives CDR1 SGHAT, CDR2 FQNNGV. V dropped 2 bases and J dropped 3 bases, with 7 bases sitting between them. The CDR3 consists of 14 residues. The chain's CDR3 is CASSLLDYTGELFF. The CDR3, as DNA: TGTGCCAGCAGCTTACTAGATTACACCGGGGAGCTGTTTTTT.

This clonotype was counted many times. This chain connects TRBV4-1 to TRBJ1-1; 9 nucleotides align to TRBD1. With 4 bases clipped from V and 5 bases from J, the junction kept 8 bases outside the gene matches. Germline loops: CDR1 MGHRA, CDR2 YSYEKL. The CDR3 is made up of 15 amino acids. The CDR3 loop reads CASSPLGQGRTEAFF. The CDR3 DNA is TGCGCCAGCAGCCCGTTAGGACAGGGGCGTACTGAAGCTTTCTTT.

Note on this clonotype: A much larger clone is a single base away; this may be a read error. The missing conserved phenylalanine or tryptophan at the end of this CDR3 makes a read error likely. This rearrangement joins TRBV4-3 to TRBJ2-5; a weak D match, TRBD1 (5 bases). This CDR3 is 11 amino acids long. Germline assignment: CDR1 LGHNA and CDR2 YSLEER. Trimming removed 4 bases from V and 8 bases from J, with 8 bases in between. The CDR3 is CASSPGATQYI. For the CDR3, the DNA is TGCGCCAGCAGCCCTGGGGCTACCCAGTACATC.

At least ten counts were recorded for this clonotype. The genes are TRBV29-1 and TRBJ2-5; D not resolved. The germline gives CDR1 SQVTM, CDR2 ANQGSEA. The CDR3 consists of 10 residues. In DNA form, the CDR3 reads TGCGGCACTGGCCAAGAGACCCAGTACTTC. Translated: CGTGQETQYF.

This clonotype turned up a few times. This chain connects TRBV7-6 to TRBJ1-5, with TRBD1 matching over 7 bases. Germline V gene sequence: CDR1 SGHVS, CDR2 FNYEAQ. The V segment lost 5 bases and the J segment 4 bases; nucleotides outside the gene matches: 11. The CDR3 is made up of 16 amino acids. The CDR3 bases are TGTGCCAGCAGCCAAGATCACGGGACAGTAAATCAGCCCCAGCATTTT. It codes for CASSQDHGTVNQPQHF.

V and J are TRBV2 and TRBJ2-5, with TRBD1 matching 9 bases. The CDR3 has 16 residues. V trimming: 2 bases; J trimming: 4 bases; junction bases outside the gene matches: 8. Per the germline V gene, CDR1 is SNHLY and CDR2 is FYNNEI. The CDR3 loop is CASSERSTGGSETQYF. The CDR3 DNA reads TGTGCCAGCAGTGAACGGTCGACAGGGGGGTCAGAGACCCAGTACTTC.